This T cell receptor beta chain was sequenced for a study of shared clonotypes between healthy human individuals. Whole-study results and caveats: When naive CD4 clonotypes were compared across a few donors, around 4.6% were shared.

To note about this clone: What it recognizes is unknown.

Measured with immunoSEQ multiplex PCR; TCRdb has only the in-frame clones, and not every one. The sample has about 2,500,000 clones, just over 90% seen once. The sequence derives from a man between 18 and 35 years old in good health. Sequenced sample: naive CD4+ T cells sorted from blood. The subset denotes: CD45RA+ positively selected.

The CDR3, as DNA: TGTGCCAGCAGACCCCACCTAGCGGGAGGGGGAGATACGCAGTATTTT. It translates to CASRPHLAGGGDTQYF. The chain links TRBV6-6 to TRBJ2-3, with 12 bases lining up with TRBD2. CDR1 and CDR2 from the germline V gene are MNHNY and SVGAGI (reference sequence). The junction had 9 bases not matched to a gene; V was cut back by 6 bases and J by 5 bases. CDR3 length equals 16 residues.